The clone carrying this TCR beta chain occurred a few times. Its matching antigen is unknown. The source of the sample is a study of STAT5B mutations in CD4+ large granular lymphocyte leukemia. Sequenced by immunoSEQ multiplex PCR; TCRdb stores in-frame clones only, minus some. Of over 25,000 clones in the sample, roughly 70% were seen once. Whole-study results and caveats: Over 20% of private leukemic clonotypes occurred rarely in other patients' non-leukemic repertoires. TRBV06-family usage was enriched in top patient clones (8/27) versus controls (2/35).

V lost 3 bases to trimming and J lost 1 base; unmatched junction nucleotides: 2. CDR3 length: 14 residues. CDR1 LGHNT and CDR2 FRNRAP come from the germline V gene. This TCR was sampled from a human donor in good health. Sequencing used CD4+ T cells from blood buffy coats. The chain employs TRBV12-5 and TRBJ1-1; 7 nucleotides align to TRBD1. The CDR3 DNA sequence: TGTGCTAGTGGTTTACAGGGGTCGAACACTGAAGCTTTCTTT. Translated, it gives CASGLQGSNTEAFF.